These 24 T cell receptor beta chains were all obtained from the same sample, sequenced in a study of beta chain features in type 1 diabetes. TCRB transcripts that were expressed got sequenced, as all of the isolated RNA had been reverse transcribed. The protocol was immunoSEQ multiplex PCR, while the TCRdb copy is restricted to in-frame clones and leaves out a portion. The table includes over 700,000 clones, about 17% detected once. The sequencing input was naive CD4+ T cells from blood. Every receptor here comes from a young woman in good health.

The chain employs TRBV10-3 and TRBJ2-7; 8 nucleotides line up with TRBD1. From germline, CDR1 is ENHRY and CDR2 SYGVKD. Unmatched junction bases numbered 12, after V lost 4 bases and J lost 1 base. The CDR3 loop spans 17 amino acids. The CDR3, as DNA: TGTGCCATCAGTGGAAGTTCGGGACAGGTCCCATCCTACGAGCAGTACTTC. Protein sequence: CAISGSSGQVPSYEQYF.

Written as DNA, the CDR3 is TGTGCCAGCAGCTCATCAGTGAACACCGGGGAGCTGTTTTTT. It is translated as CASSSSVNTGELFF. The chain combines TRBV7-3 with TRBJ2-2, with D unclear. CDR3 length: 14 amino acids. The V end lost 4 bases, the J end lost 1 base, and 7 bases lay between the germline ends. The germline V gene has CDR1 SGHTA and CDR2 FQGTGA.

This clone showed up just a few times. The rearrangement joins TRBV6-4 to TRBJ2-7, with 8 bases lining up with TRBD2. Germline CDR1 MRHNA, CDR2 SNTAGT. V dropped 9 bases and J dropped 5; count of bases not matched to a gene: 15. The CDR3 loop spans 15 amino acids. In DNA, the CDR3 is TGTGCCAGGGAGGTACTAGCGGTGAGCCCCGACGAGCAGTACTTC. Translation: CAREVLAVSPDEQYF.

The V gene is TRBV4-2, the J gene TRBJ2-4; D is possibly TRBD1 or TRBD2 (5 bases each). Trimming removed 0 bases from V and 9 bases from J, with 15 bases in between. CDR3 length: 15 residues. Germline V gene sequence: CDR1 LGHNA, CDR2 YNFKEQ. The CDR3, as DNA: TGTGCCAGCAGCCAAGATCGTGGGCCAGGGAGCATTCAGTACTTC. Amino acids: CASSQDRGPGSIQYF.

This clone was detected only a few times. This rearrangement joins TRBV20-1 to TRBJ1-2; D not certain. The V end lost 5 bases, the J end lost 4 bases, and 8 bases lay between the germline ends. Germline lookup yields CDR1 DFQATT and CDR2 SNEGSKA (reference sequence). The CDR3 is 11 residues long. CDR3 loop: CSAPPTYGYTF. CDR3 nucleotides: TGCAGTGCTCCACCGACCTATGGCTACACCTTC.

The CDR3: CASSPPGQGFNEQFF. In DNA form, the CDR3 reads TGCGCCAGCAGCCCTCCGGGACAGGGGTTCAATGAGCAGTTCTTC. This rearrangement joins TRBV4-3 to TRBJ2-1; 10 nucleotides line up with TRBD1. V lost 4 bases to trimming and J lost 6 bases; unmatched junction nucleotides: 6. Germline V gives CDR1 LGHNA, CDR2 YSLEER. This CDR3 has 15 amino acids.

The J gene is TRBJ2-3, the V gene TRBV6-4, with TRBD1 matching 8 bases. The CDR3 length is 13 residues. The trim removed 5 bases at V and 5 bases at J, leaving 3 bases unmatched. Germline values: CDR1 MRHNA, CDR2 SNTAGT. The CDR3 coding sequence is TGTGCCAGCAGTCAGGGGGCCGGAGATACGCAGTATTTT. Amino acid sequence: CASSQGAGDTQYF.

The chain combines TRBV14 with TRBJ2-3, with D unresolved. Germline V gene data show CDR1 as SGHDN and CDR2 as FVKESK. There are 15 residues in the CDR3. V was clipped by 3 bases and J by 1 base, with 11 bases between them. The CDR3 sequence: CASSQDSRGTDTQYF. CDR3 nucleotide sequence: TGTGCCAGCAGCCAGGATAGTCGAGGCACAGATACGCAGTATTTT.

This clone has more than one count but fewer than ten. V usage is TRBV27 and J usage is TRBJ1-1, with 8 nucleotides matching TRBD1. The CDR3 totals 14 residues. Unmatched junction bases numbered 3, after V lost 6 bases and J lost 0 bases. CDR1 is MNHEY, CDR2 SMNVEV, per germline (reference sequence). The CDR3 nucleotides read TGTGCCAGCAGCAAGACAGGGGTGAACACTGAAGCTTTCTTT. It yields the protein CASSKTGVNTEAFF.

The V gene is TRBV28, the J gene TRBJ2-3; TRBD2 agrees at 8 bases. After removal of 5 bases from V and 6 bases from J, the junction contained 10 bases not matched to a gene. The CDR3 runs to 15 residues. Germline values: CDR1 MDHEN, CDR2 SYDVKM. CDR3 nucleotides: TGTGCCAGCAGTAGACGGACGGGGGGGATTGATACGCAGTATTTT. Its translation: CASSRRTGGIDTQYF.

This rearrangement joins TRBV10-3 to TRBJ1-1, with 8 bases lining up with TRBD1. Germline lookup yields CDR1 ENHRY and CDR2 SYGVKD. This CDR3 contains 14 residues. V lost 6 bases to trimming and J lost 4 bases; unmatched junction nucleotides: 7. The CDR3 reads CAIRGSTGGTEAFF. In nucleotides, the CDR3 is TGTGCCATCAGGGGGAGCACAGGGGGCACTGAAGCTTTCTTT.

This clone was seen only a few times. Other DNA sequences from this sample encode an identical CDR3 as well. J is TRBJ2-1 and V is TRBV9; TRBD2 is a possible D gene (6 bases). This CDR3 region has 15 residues. Trimming removed 0 bases at V and 4 bases at J, with 11 bases between. The germline gives CDR1 SGDLS, CDR2 YYNGEE. CDR3 residues: CASSVGPAGYNEQFF. DNA for the CDR3: TGTGCCAGCAGCGTAGGTCCAGCGGGTTACAATGAGCAGTTCTTC. Based on the CDR3 plus reference TRBV9 and TRBJ2-1, the full variable domain is DSGVTQTPKHLITATGQRVTLRCSPRSGDLSVYWYQQSLDQGLQFLIQYYNGEERAKGNILERFSAQQFPDLHSELNLSSLELGDSALYFCASSVGPAGYNEQFFGPGTRLTVL.

The V and J genes are TRBV21-1 and TRBJ2-5; the table assigns TRBD1, which was not confirmed against the DNA. TRBV21-1 is a known pseudogene. The CDR3 contains 17 residues. The CDR3 protein is CATKGDTKVMYQETQYF. In DNA form, the CDR3 reads TGTGCCACCAAGGGGGACACCAAAGTAATGTACCAAGAGACCCAGTACTTC.

The chain has TRBV7-3 and TRBJ2-3; the match to TRBD2 covers 9 bases. This CDR3 spans 14 amino acids. The germline V gene has CDR1 SGHTA and CDR2 FQGTGA. V lost 3 bases to trimming and J lost 4 bases; unmatched junction nucleotides: 2. The CDR3 spells CASSFSGSADTQYF. Written as DNA, the CDR3 is TGTGCCAGCAGCTTTAGCGGGAGTGCAGATACGCAGTATTTT.

The chain uses TRBV5-4 and TRBJ2-1; 8 nucleotides match TRBD1. Germline CDR1 reads SGHNT; CDR2 reads YYREEE (reference sequence). V shed 4 bases and J 7 bases; nucleotides not matched to a gene: 13. The CDR3 length is 16 residues. DNA for the CDR3: TGTGCCAGCAGCCCACAGGGGGTAAGCCTACCTAATGAGCAGTTCTTC. Translation: CASSPQGVSLPNEQFF.

V gene TRBV5-4 combines with J gene TRBJ2-7; D is unresolved. The V and J ends lost 5 bases and 4 bases respectively, with 16 bases between them. The CDR3 covers 14 residues. Germline values: CDR1 SGHNT, CDR2 YYREEE (reference sequence). The CDR3 spells CASSSFTAPYEQYF. The CDR3 DNA sequence: TGTGCCAGCAGTTCTTTCACTGCGCCGTACGAGCAGTACTTC.

This clone occurred a few times. J is TRBJ2-2 and V is TRBV28; 9 bases match TRBD2. V trimming: 7 bases; J trimming: 6 bases; junction bases outside the gene matches: 0. Germline assignment: CDR1 MDHEN and CDR2 SYDVKM. The CDR3 sequence is 12 residues long. The chain's CDR3 is CASKRGAGELFF. The CDR3 DNA reads TGTGCCAGCAAGCGGGGGGCCGGGGAGCTGTTTTTT.

This clone was counted between two and nine times. This sequence joins TRBV19 and TRBJ2-1; D unresolved. CDR1 LNHDA and CDR2 SQIVND come from the germline V gene (reference sequence). V was pared by 4 bases and J by 6 bases, with 10 bases between. The length of the CDR3 is 13 residues. CDR3 protein: CASSNPSVNEQFF. CDR3 nucleotide sequence: TGTGCCAGTAGTAACCCATCTGTCAATGAGCAGTTCTTC.

This clone was counted between two and nine times. V is TRBV4-3 and J is TRBJ2-5, with no clear D. CDR1 and CDR2 from the germline V gene are LGHNA and YSLEER. CDR3 size: 15 residues. V gave up 2 bases and J gave up 1 base, with 11 bases separating them. DNA for the CDR3: TGCGCCAGCAGCCAAAATAGGGATATCCAAGAGACCCAGTACTTC. Its protein product is CASSQNRDIQETQYF.

The chain joins TRBV5-4 to TRBJ1-1, with D perhaps matching TRBD1 (5 bases). This CDR3 contains 11 residues. Trimming left V 4 bases short and J 8 bases short, with 9 bases between. The germline gives CDR1 SGHNT, CDR2 YYREEE (reference sequence). CDR3 region: CASSGYREAFF. CDR3 sequence (DNA): TGTGCCAGCAGCGGATACAGGGAAGCTTTCTTT.

The V gene is TRBV28, the J gene TRBJ1-2; D is undetermined. V was trimmed by 2 bases and J by 1 base, leaving 8 bases between them. Germline assignment: CDR1 MDHEN and CDR2 SYDVKM. CDR3 length equals 14 residues. CDR3 protein: CASSLSILNYGYTF. The CDR3, as DNA: TGTGCCAGCAGTTTAAGCATTCTTAACTATGGCTACACCTTC.

This clone was seen a few times. The chain has TRBV18 and TRBJ1-1, with 8 bases identical to TRBD1. CDR1 KGHSH and CDR2 LQKENI come from the germline V gene. The length of the CDR3 is 15 residues. The V and J ends lost 4 bases and 1 base, in that order; junction bases with no gene match: 5. The CDR3 sequence: CASSQDRVKNTEAFF. The CDR3 nucleotides are TGTGCCAGCTCACAGGACAGGGTGAAGAACACTGAAGCTTTCTTT.

CDR3 loop: CASSLRDGSSYEQYF. In nucleotides, the CDR3 is TGTGCCAGCAGCTTACGGGACGGGAGCTCCTACGAGCAGTACTTC. The J gene is TRBJ2-7, the V gene TRBV7-2; TRBD2 might be the D (6 bases). V was clipped by 2 bases and J by 0 bases, with 11 bases between them. CDR1 SGHTA and CDR2 FQGNSA come from the germline V gene. The CDR3 runs 15 residues.

The table lists this clone with a few counts. This chain links TRBV7-2 with TRBJ2-4, with D possibly being TRBD1 or TRBD2 (5 bases each). Trimming took off 2 bases at V and 10 bases at J, with 24 bases between the two ends. This CDR3 is 17 amino acids long. CDR1 and CDR2 (germline): SGHTA, FQGNSA. Here the CDR3 reads CASSLSPRGGNRWIQYF. For the CDR3, the DNA is TGTGCCAGCAGCTTATCCCCGAGGGGCGGAAATCGGTGGATTCAGTACTTC.